This T cell receptor (beta chain) is from a study of OX40 agonist ivuxolimab in advanced cancers. Study-level findings and limits: It was not determined which antigens were specifically recognized by the peripheral T cells that had undergone clonal expansion.

Profiling relied on immunoSEQ multiplex PCR, and the TCRdb table lists in-frame clones only, not all of them. The sample contains 80,000 to 100,000 clones, 80% to 90% of which appear only once. The CDR3 length is 14 residues. V lost 3 bases, J lost 7 bases, and 15 bases lay in between. The germline V gene encodes CDR1 PRHDT and CDR2 FYEKMQ (reference sequence). A word on this clone: Its cognate antigen is unknown.

The material sequenced was CD4+ or CD8+ T cells sorted from blood, taken in a trial of the OX40 agonist ivuxolimab. This receptor was obtained from an adult with an advanced solid tumor such as melanoma, head and neck, liver or kidney cancer. The rearrangement links TRBV13 to TRBJ1-2; D not resolved. CDR3 in amino acids: CASSLGSGRIGYTF. The CDR3 nucleotides are TGTGCCAGCAGCTTGGGCAGCGGACGGATTGGCTACACCTTC.